In this sample, the clone carrying this TCR beta chain turned up a few times. The source of the sample is a study of identical twins. From the 5' RACE reads, TCRdb called clonotypes with MiXCR, one entry per CDR3 protein. The table has fewer than 900,000 distinct CDR3 sequences, 15% to 20% seen once; the top ten hold under 15%. With 5 bases clipped from V and 6 bases from J, the junction kept 9 bases outside the gene matches. The CDR3 has 15 residues. Germline CDR1 and CDR2: SGHNT and YENEEA. The sample was also reused in another study, on T cells expressing NK-cell markers. That paper states: In a handful of donors, these clonotypes also led the CD3+CD56-NKG2C+ fraction.

This chain links TRBV11-3 with TRBJ2-1; TRBD1 matches at 8 bases. Material for sequencing was PBMCs. This TCR was recovered from a woman younger than 30 in good health. The CDR3 reads CASSQADRDGNEQFF. DNA of the CDR3: TGTGCCAGCAGCCAAGCGGACAGGGATGGCAATGAGCAGTTCTTC.